This record concerns one T cell receptor (beta chain) sequence. A much larger clone lies a single base off, so this may be a read error. These data belong to a study of T-cell reconstitution after alpha-beta-depleted transplantation in children. Molecular barcoding with unique molecular identifiers was used for the TCRbeta library. Using its own MiXCR run on the PCR reads, TCRdb lists one record per CDR3 protein. Here the sample spans a few hundred thousand distinct CDR3 sequences, 9.7% being singletons. The CDR3 extends over 19 amino acids. V shed 4 bases and J 7 bases; nucleotides not matched to a gene: 20. CDR1 is KGHSH and CDR2 is LQKENI in the germline V gene.

V and J are TRBV18 and TRBJ1-1; 11 bases are shared with TRBD1. Source: PBMCs from the stem cell graft donor, taken from the stem cell graft. The sequence came from a human donor who donated a stem cell graft to a child with SCID. CDR3 bases: TGTGCCAGCTCACAATACCGGGACAGGGGGTTGAAGGGAGGCAGTGAAGCTTTCTTT. Its translation: CASSQYRDRGLKGGSEAFF.